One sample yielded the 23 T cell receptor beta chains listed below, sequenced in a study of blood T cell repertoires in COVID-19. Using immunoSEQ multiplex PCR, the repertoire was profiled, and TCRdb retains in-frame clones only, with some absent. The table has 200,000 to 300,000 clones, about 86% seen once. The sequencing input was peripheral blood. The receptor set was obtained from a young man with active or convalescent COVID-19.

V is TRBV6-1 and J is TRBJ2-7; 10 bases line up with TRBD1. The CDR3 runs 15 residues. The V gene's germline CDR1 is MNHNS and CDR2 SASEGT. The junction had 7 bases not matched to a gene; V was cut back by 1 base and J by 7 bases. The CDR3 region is CASSEGDRGSGEQYF. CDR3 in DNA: TGTGCCAGCAGTGAAGGGGACAGGGGATCGGGAGAGCAGTACTTC.

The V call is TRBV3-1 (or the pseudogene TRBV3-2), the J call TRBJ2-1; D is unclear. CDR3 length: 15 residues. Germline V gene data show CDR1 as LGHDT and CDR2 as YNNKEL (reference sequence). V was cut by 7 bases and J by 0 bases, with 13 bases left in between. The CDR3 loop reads CASTTVGGSYNEQFF. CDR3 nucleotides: TGTGCCAGCACCACAGTCGGTGGCTCCTACAATGAGCAGTTCTTC.

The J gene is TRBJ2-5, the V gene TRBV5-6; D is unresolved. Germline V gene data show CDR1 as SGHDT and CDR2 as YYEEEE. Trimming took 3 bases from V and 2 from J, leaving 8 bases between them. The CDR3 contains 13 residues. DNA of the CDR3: TGTGCCAGCAGCTCTGGCGGACAAGAGACCCAGTACTTC. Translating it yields CASSSGGQETQYF.

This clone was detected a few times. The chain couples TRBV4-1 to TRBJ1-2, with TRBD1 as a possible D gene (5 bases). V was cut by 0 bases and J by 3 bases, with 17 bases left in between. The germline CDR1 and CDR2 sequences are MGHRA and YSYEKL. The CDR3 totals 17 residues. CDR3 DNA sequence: TGCGCCAGCAGCCAAGATAAAACTCGGGGGTCTGACTATGGCTACACCTTC. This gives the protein CASSQDKTRGSDYGYTF.

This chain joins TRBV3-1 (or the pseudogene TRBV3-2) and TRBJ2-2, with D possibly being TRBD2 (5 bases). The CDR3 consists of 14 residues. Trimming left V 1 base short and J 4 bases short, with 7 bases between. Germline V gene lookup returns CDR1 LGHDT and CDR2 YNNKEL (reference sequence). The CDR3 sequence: CASSQAGFTGELFF. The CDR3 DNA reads TGTGCCAGCAGCCAAGCGGGGTTCACCGGGGAGCTGTTTTTT.

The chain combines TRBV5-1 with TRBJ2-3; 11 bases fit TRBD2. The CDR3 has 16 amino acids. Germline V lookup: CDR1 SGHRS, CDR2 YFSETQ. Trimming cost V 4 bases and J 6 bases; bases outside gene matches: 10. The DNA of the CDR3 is TGCGCCAGCAGCAGAGATAGCGGGGGGGCCGGGGATACGCAGTATTTT. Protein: CASSRDSGGAGDTQYF.

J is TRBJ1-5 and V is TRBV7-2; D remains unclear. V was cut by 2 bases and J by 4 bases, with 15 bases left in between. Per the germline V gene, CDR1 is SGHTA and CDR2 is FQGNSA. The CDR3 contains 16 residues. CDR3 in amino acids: CASSLLITQTNQPQHF. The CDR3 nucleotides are TGTGCCAGCAGCTTATTGATTACTCAGACTAATCAGCCCCAGCATTTT.

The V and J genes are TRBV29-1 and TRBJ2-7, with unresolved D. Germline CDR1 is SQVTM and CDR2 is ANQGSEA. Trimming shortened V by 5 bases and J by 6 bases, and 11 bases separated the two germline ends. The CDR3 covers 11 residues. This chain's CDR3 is CSVSIQVEQYF. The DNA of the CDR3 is TGCAGCGTTTCCATCCAGGTCGAGCAGTACTTC.

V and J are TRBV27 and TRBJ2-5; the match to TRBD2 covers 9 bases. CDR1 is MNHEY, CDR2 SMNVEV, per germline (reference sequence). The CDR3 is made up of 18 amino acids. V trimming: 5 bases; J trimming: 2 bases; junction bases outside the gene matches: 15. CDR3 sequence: CASSRRWSGGPRQETQYF. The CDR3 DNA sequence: TGTGCCAGCAGTCGGAGGTGGAGCGGGGGGCCCCGTCAAGAGACCCAGTACTTC.

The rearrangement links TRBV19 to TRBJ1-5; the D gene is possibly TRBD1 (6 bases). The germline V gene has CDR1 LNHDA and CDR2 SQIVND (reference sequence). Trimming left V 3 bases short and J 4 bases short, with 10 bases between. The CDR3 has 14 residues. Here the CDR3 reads CASSITGFNQPQHF. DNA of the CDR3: TGTGCCAGTAGTATTACAGGGTTTAATCAGCCCCAGCATTTT.

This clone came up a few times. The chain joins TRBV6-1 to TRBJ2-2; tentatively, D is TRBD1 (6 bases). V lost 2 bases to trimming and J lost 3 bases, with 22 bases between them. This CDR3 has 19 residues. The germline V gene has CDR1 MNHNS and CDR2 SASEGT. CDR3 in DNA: TGTGCCAGCAGTGAAATACAGGGTTACAACCTAGCTTACACCGGGGAGCTGTTTTTT. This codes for CASSEIQGYNLAYTGELFF.

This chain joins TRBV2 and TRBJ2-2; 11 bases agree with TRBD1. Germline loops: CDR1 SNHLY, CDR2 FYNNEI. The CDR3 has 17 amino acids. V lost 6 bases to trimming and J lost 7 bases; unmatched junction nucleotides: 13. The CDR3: CASSPPGGQGAIGELFF. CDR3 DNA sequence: TGTGCCAGCAGCCCTCCCGGTGGACAGGGGGCGATCGGGGAGCTGTTTTTT.

CDR3 coding DNA: TGTGCCAGCAGCCAATGGCGGGGGGCCGGGGAGCTGTTTTTT. Amino acids: CASSQWRGAGELFF. The genes are TRBV3-1 (or the pseudogene TRBV3-2) and TRBJ2-2, with 8 bases that match TRBD2. With V trimmed by 2 bases and J by 6 bases, 2 bases remained unmatched. Germline V gene lookup returns CDR1 LGHDT and CDR2 YNNKEL (reference sequence). The CDR3 is made up of 14 amino acids.

The CDR3 region has the DNA TGTGCCTGGAGTGTACTGATAAAAGAGACCCAGTACTTC. It yields the protein CAWSVLIKETQYF. This chain joins TRBV30 and TRBJ2-5, with no clear D. Per the germline V gene, CDR1 is GTSNPN and CDR2 is SVGIG (reference sequence). The germline V and J ends were trimmed by 0 bases and 3 bases, with 8 bases remaining between them. The CDR3 is 13 amino acids.

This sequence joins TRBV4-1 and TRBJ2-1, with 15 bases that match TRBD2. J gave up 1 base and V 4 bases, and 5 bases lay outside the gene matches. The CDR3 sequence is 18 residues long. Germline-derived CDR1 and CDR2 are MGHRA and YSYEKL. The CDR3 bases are TGCGCCAGCAGCCGGACTAGCGGGGGGGCGGGGTCCTACAATGAGCAGTTCTTC. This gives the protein CASSRTSGGAGSYNEQFF.

The CDR3 bases are TGTGCCAGCAGCCATGGACTTGCTATGGAGTATGTAGAGACCCAGTACTTC. Translating gives CASSHGLAMEYVETQYF. The chain links TRBV5-6 to TRBJ2-5; TRBD2 might be the D (5 bases). The V end was cut by 4 bases, the J end by 4 bases, with 23 bases between. The germline V gene has CDR1 SGHDT and CDR2 YYEEEE. The CDR3 contains 17 residues.

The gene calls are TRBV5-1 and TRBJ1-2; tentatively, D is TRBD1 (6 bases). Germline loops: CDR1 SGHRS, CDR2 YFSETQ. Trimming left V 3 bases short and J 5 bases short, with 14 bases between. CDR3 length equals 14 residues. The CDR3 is CASSSVNTGYGYTF. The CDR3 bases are TGCGCCAGCAGCTCCGTGAATACAGGGTATGGCTACACCTTC.

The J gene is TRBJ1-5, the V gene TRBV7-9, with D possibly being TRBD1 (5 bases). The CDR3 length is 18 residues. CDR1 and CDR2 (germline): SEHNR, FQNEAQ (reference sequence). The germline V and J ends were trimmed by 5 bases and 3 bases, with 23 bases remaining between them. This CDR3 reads CASSRWGVGSGINQPQHF. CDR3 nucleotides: TGTGCCAGCAGCCGGTGGGGGGTCGGGTCAGGAATCAATCAGCCCCAGCATTTT. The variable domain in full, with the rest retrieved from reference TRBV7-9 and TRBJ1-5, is DTGVSQNPRHKITKRGQNVTFRCDPISEHNRLYWYRQTLGQGPEFLTYFQNEAQLEKSRLLSDRFSAERPKGSFSTLEIQRTEQGDSAMYLCASSRWGVGSGINQPQHFGDGTRLSIL.

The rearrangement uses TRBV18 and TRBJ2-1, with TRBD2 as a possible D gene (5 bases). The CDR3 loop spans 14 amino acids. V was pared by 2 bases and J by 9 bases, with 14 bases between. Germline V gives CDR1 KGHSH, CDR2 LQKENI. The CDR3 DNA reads TGTGCCAGCTCACCAGGTAATTCCGGGGTTGAGCAGTTCTTC. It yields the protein CASSPGNSGVEQFF.

The CDR3, as DNA: TGTGCCAGCAGCTCCCGGGGAGGGCTTCGTGAGCAGTTCTTC. Translation: CASSSRGGLREQFF. The rearrangement uses TRBV7-8 and TRBJ2-1; 7 bases fit TRBD2. There are 14 residues in the CDR3. V shed 4 bases, J shed 9 bases, and the junction held 9 bases outside the gene matches. CDR1 is SGHVS, CDR2 FQNEAQ, per germline.

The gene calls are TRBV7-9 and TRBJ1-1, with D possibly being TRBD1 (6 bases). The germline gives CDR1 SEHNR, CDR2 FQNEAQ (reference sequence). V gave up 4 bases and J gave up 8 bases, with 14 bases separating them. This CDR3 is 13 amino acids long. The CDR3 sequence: CASSSGDAVEAFF. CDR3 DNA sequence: TGTGCCAGCAGCTCAGGGGACGCGGTAGAAGCTTTCTTT.

CDR3 DNA: TGTGCCATCAGTCCGGCGGGTTCGAATGAAAAACTGTTTTTT. This sequence encodes CAISPAGSNEKLFF. The genes are TRBV10-3 and TRBJ1-4; no clear D. The CDR3 runs 14 residues. Looked up from germline, CDR1 is ENHRY and CDR2 is SYGVKD. V was shortened by 5 bases and J by 5 bases, with 12 bases between the two germline ends.

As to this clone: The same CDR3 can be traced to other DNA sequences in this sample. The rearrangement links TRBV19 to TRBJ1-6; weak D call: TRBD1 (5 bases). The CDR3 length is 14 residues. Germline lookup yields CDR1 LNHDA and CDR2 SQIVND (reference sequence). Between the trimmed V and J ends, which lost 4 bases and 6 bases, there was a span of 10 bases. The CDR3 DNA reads TGTGCCAGTAGTACGCAGGGAATTAATTCACCCCTCCACTTT. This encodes CASSTQGINSPLHF.